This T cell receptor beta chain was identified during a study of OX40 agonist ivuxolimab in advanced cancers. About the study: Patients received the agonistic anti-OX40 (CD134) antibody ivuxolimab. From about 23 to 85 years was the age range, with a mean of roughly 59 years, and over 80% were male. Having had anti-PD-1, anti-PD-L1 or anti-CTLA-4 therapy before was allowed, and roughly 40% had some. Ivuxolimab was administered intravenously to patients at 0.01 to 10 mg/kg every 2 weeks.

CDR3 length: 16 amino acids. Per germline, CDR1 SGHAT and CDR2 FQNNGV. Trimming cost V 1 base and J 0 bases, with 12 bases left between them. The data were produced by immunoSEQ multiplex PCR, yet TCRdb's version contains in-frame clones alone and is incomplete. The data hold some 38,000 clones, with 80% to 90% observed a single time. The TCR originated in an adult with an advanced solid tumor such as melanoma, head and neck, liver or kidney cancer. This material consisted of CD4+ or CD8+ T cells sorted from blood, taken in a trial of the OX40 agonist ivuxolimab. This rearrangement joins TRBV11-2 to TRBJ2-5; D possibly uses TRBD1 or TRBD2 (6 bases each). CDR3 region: CASSLVGGLYQETQYF. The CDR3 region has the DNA TGTGCCAGCAGCTTAGTAGGGGGACTCTACCAAGAGACCCAGTACTTC.